This is a list of T cell receptor beta chains from one sample in a study of control samples from healthy donors and cancer patients. The repertoire was sequenced with immunoSEQ multiplex PCR; TCRdb's copy has only in-frame clones and lacks some. Of 90,000 to 150,000 clones in the sample, roughly 90% were seen once. Sequenced input: blood. The receptors originated from a man between 45 and 60 years old in good health. CDR3s include the opening cysteine and the closing phenylalanine or tryptophan. A D gene is named only where the DNA matches it firmly. The size of a clone is reported for some rows only, either as once, few or many, or as a class for expanded clones.

d_gene,abundance,j_gene,v_gene,CDR3nt,CDR3aa
.,.,TRBJ2-7,TRBV5-1,TGCGCCAGCAGCTTGGCAGGGAAGGGGGAGCAGTACTTC,CASSLAGKGEQYF
.,.,TRBJ1-1,TRBV5-6,TGTGCCAGCCTTCGGGAAGCTTTCTTT,CASLREAFF
TRBD1,.,TRBJ1-2,TRBV7-2,TGTGCCAGCAGCTTACGACAGGGCGGTGGCTACACCTTC,CASSLRQGGGYTF
TRBD1,.,TRBJ1-1,TRBV6-5,TGTGCCAGCAGCCTACAGGGGGTGAACACTGAAGCTTTCTTT,CASSLQGVNTEAFF
.,.,TRBJ2-7,TRBV5-1,TGCGCCAGCAACTCTGAGGACGGGACCTACGAGCAGTACTTC,CASNSEDGTYEQYF
TRBD1,.,TRBJ1-5,TRBV2,TGTGCCAGCAGTGACCCCGACAGGGGATTAATTCATAGCAATCAGCCCCAGCATTTT,CASSDPDRGLIHSNQPQHF
.,.,TRBJ1-2,TRBV4-1,TGCGCCAGCAGGCAAGGGTCAGGGGAGGTCTATGGCTACACCTTC,CASRQGSGEVYGYTF
.,.,TRBJ2-3,TRBV6-5,TGTGCCAGCAGCACCCCCGGGACAGATACGCAGTATTTT,CASSTPGTDTQYF
TRBD2,.,TRBJ2-7,TRBV3-1/TRBV3-2,TGTGCCAGCAGCTTTAGCGGGTTTCCCTACGAGCAGTACTTC,CASSFSGFPYEQYF
.,once,TRBJ2-7,TRBV7-8,TGTGCCAGCAGCTTAGCTTCCCGGACAGCTTCCTACGAGCAGTACTTC,CASSLASRTASYEQYF
.,once,TRBJ2-5,TRBV25-1,TGTGCCAGCAGTGAATTGAATGACGGGGGAGAGACCCAGTACTTC,CASSELNDGGETQYF
.,.,TRBJ1-1,TRBV10-3,TGTGCCTCTGCGTTGAGGGTCGACACTGAAGCTTTCTTT,CASALRVDTEAFF
.,once,TRBJ2-2,TRBV9,TGTGCCAGCAGCGCACGGACGGGAGGGGAGCTGTTTTTT,CASSARTGGELFF
.,.,TRBJ2-7,TRBV20-1,TGCAGTGCTAGTCGTCAGGCGATGTCCTACGAGCAGTACTTC,CSASRQAMSYEQYF
.,.,TRBJ1-3,TRBV6-1,TGTGCCAGCAGTGAAGCGTGGGGATCTGGAAACACCATATATTTT,CASSEAWGSGNTIYF
TRBD1,.,TRBJ1-6,TRBV16,TGTGCCAGCAGCCAATCCAAGGACAGGGAAGATTCACCCCTCCACTTT,CASSQSKDREDSPLHF
.,.,TRBJ2-3,TRBV9,TGTGCCAGCAGCGTAGCGGCTAGCACAGATACGCAGTATTTT,CASSVAASTDTQYF
.,.,TRBJ2-7,TRBV29-1,TGCAGCTTCAACACCCCAGCCCACGAGCAGTACTTC,CSFNTPAHEQYF
.,.,TRBJ2-1,TRBV29-1,TGCAGCGTCTCCCTCTCCGGGACCCGAGGGTACAATGAGCAGTTCTTC,CSVSLSGTRGYNEQFF
.,.,TRBJ2-1,TRBV6-5,TGTGCCAGTGCGTATGGCCAGGGTATTGACAATGAGCAGTTCTTC,CASAYGQGIDNEQFF
.,few,TRBJ2-5,TRBV5-4,TGTGCCAGCAGTGCACAGGAGATCCAAGAGACCCAGTACTTC,CASSAQEIQETQYF
.,few,TRBJ1-2,TRBV4-1,TGCGCCAGCAGCCAAGTAGGACAGAACTATGGCTACACCTTC,CASSQVGQNYGYTF
.,.,TRBJ1-1,TRBV12-3/TRBV12-4,TGTGCCAGCACGCGAACCATGAACACTGAAGCTTTCTTT,CASTRTMNTEAFF
TRBD1,.,TRBJ1-2,TRBV27,TGTGCCAGCAGTTTTACACAGGGGGCGCGTGGCTACACCTTC,CASSFTQGARGYTF
.,.,TRBJ2-5,TRBV27,TGTGCCAGCAGTTTACGGGTCGGGTATGAAGAGACCCAGTACTTC,CASSLRVGYEETQYF
.,once,TRBJ1-2,TRBV6-6,TGTGCCAGCAGTTACTCGATTGAGGTGGACTATGGCTACACCTTC,CASSYSIEVDYGYTF
TRBD1,few,TRBJ1-2,TRBV14,TGTGCCAGCAGCCAACAGGACAGGGTGTATGGCTACACCTTC,CASSQQDRVYGYTF
.,.,TRBJ1-1,TRBV12-5,TGTGCTAGTGGTATCCAAACAGCGAGGACGTATGAAGCTTTCTTT,CASGIQTARTYEAFF
.,.,TRBJ1-4,TRBV5-1,TGCGCCAGCAGCTTGAAGGGGTCGAAGGGCGAAAAACTGTTTTTT,CASSLKGSKGEKLFF
.,few,TRBJ1-6,TRBV2,TGTGCCAGCAGTGAACGGGGGATTAATTCACCCCTCCACTTT,CASSERGINSPLHF
TRBD1,.,TRBJ1-4,TRBV7-2,TGTGCCAGCAGCTCACAGGGGACTAATGAAAAACTGTTTTTT,CASSSQGTNEKLFF
.,.,TRBJ1-5,TRBV24-1,TGTGCCACCAGTGATGGGAGACAGCCCCAGCATTTT,CATSDGRQPQHF
.,.,TRBJ1-4,TRBV7-8,TGTGCCAGCAGCTCCCGGGGGGGGAATGAAAAACTGTTTTTT,CASSSRGGNEKLFF
TRBD1,.,TRBJ2-1,TRBV7-2,TGTGCCAGCAGTTCTCGGACAGGTTGGAATGAGCAGTTCTTC,CASSSRTGWNEQFF
.,once,TRBJ1-1,TRBV7-6,TGTGCCAGCAGCTTAGTAGTCTGGGGGCGTAACACTGAAGCTTTCTTT,CASSLVVWGRNTEAFF
.,.,TRBJ1-5,TRBV2,TGTGCCAGCAGGCAGACAGATATTAATCAGCCCCAGCATTTT,CASRQTDINQPQHF
.,.,TRBJ1-3,TRBV10-3,TGTGCCATCAGGGAAACGGCTGGAAACACCATATATTTT,CAIRETAGNTIYF
TRBD1,.,TRBJ1-6,TRBV4-3,TGCGCCAGCAGCCCCGGACAGGTCTATAATTCACCCCTCCACTTT,CASSPGQVYNSPLHF
TRBD1,once,TRBJ1-1,TRBV18,TGTGCCAGCTCACGACAGGGGCAGAACACTGAAGCTTTCTTT,CASSRQGQNTEAFF
.,.,TRBJ1-1,TRBV7-6,TGTGCCAGCAGCTTAGAGAGGAACACTGAAGCTTTCTTT,CASSLERNTEAFF
TRBD1,.,TRBJ1-3,TRBV19,TGTGCCAGTAGTAGCGCAGGGGGTTCTGGAAACACCATATATTTT,CASSSAGGSGNTIYF
.,.,TRBJ1-1,TRBV5-4,TGTGCCAGCAGCCGGGCCTTTTTAAACACTGAAGCTTTCTTT,CASSRAFLNTEAFF
.,once,TRBJ1-2,TRBV6-5,TGTGCCAGCGAGAAGGCAGGGGACTATGGCTACACCTTC,CASEKAGDYGYTF
TRBD1,.,TRBJ1-1,TRBV7-2,TGTGCCAGCAGCTTAGGACAGGGAGCTGAAGCTTTCTTT,CASSLGQGAEAFF
TRBD1,.,TRBJ1-5,TRBV9,TGTGCCAGCAGCGTGGGACAGACCAATCAGCCCCAGCATTTT,CASSVGQTNQPQHF
TRBD1,.,TRBJ1-1,TRBV4-3,TGCGCCAGCAGCCAGACAGGGACGGGCACTGAAGCTTTCTTT,CASSQTGTGTEAFF